These T cell receptor beta chains were read from a single sample in a study of OX40 agonist ivuxolimab in advanced cancers. Measured with immunoSEQ multiplex PCR; TCRdb has only the in-frame clones, and not every one. The repertoire holds approximately 96,000 clones, with 90% as singletons. The input for sequencing was CD4+ or CD8+ T cells sorted from blood, taken in a trial of the OX40 agonist ivuxolimab. These receptor sequences come from an adult with an advanced solid tumor such as melanoma, head and neck, liver or kidney cancer. CDR3s include the opening cysteine and the closing phenylalanine or tryptophan. Fields, in order: clone size, V gene, J gene, D gene, CDR3 DNA, CDR3 protein. The D gene is left open where the match is weak. Rows may omit the clone size; those that give it use once, few, many or a size class.

clone size: few
V gene: TRBV30
J gene: TRBJ1-1
D gene: .
CDR3 DNA: TGTGCCTGGAGCAGATCGGGGGATGCTTTCTTT
CDR3 protein: CAWSRSGDAFF

clone size: .
V gene: TRBV5-1
J gene: TRBJ2-5
D gene: .
CDR3 DNA: TGCGCCAGCAGCTTGTTTCCCTCTCAAGAGACCCAGTACTTC
CDR3 protein: CASSLFPSQETQYF

clone size: .
V gene: TRBV11-3
J gene: TRBJ2-7
D gene: .
CDR3 DNA: TGTGCCAGCAGCTTGGGCGATACAGGAAGAATTCCCTACGAGCAGTACTTC
CDR3 protein: CASSLGDTGRIPYEQYF

clone size: .
V gene: TRBV7-2
J gene: TRBJ2-7
D gene: TRBD1
CDR3 DNA: TGTGCCAGCAGCTGGACAGGGGGCTCCTACGAGCAGTACTTC
CDR3 protein: CASSWTGGSYEQYF

clone size: .
V gene: TRBV5-4
J gene: TRBJ2-3
D gene: .
CDR3 DNA: TGTGCCAGCAGCGCGCTACGAGGGCGGCAAGATACGCAGTATTTT
CDR3 protein: CASSALRGRQDTQYF

clone size: .
V gene: TRBV10-3
J gene: TRBJ2-1
D gene: .
CDR3 DNA: TGTGCCATCAGACGTGGACAGTCCGTCAATGAGCAGTTCTTC
CDR3 protein: CAIRRGQSVNEQFF

clone size: .
V gene: TRBV7-2
J gene: TRBJ2-2
D gene: .
CDR3 DNA: TGTGCCAGCAGCTTAGTATTACTACCCGGGGAGCTGTTTTTT
CDR3 protein: CASSLVLLPGELFF

clone size: .
V gene: TRBV19
J gene: TRBJ1-2
D gene: TRBD1
CDR3 DNA: TGTGCCAGTAGTATTTTCTTAGGGGGCAGGGAGTTCGGTGGCTACACCTTC
CDR3 protein: CASSIFLGGREFGGYTF

clone size: .
V gene: TRBV7-7
J gene: TRBJ2-5
D gene: .
CDR3 DNA: TGTGCTAGCAGCAGGGACGGGGCCGAGACCCAGTACTTC
CDR3 protein: CASSRDGAETQYF

clone size: .
V gene: TRBV5-4
J gene: TRBJ2-1
D gene: TRBD2
CDR3 DNA: TGTGCCAGCAGCTTGGCGGGGGGGGCCTACAATGAGCAGTTCTTC
CDR3 protein: CASSLAGGAYNEQFF

clone size: .
V gene: TRBV5-4
J gene: TRBJ2-5
D gene: TRBD2
CDR3 DNA: TGTGCCAGCAGCTGGACCGGGACTAGCGTTGAGCAGTACTTC
CDR3 protein: CASSWTGTSVEQYF

clone size: .
V gene: TRBV11-2
J gene: TRBJ1-2
D gene: .
CDR3 DNA: TGTGCCAGCAGCTCAACAGCCCCCAGTGGGTCCTATGGCTACACCTTC
CDR3 protein: CASSSTAPSGSYGYTF

clone size: .
V gene: TRBV6-1
J gene: TRBJ1-2
D gene: TRBD1
CDR3 DNA: TGTGCCAGCAGTGCTAGGACAGGGGGCGATGGCTACACCTTC
CDR3 protein: CASSARTGGDGYTF

clone size: .
V gene: TRBV28
J gene: TRBJ2-7
D gene: TRBD2
CDR3 DNA: TGTGCCAGCAGCCTTACTAGCGGGGTAAAAAACGAGCAGTACTTC
CDR3 protein: CASSLTSGVKNEQYF

clone size: .
V gene: TRBV7-9
J gene: TRBJ2-3
D gene: TRBD2
CDR3 DNA: TGTGCCAGCAGCTTTAGAGCCGGGACTAGGGATACGCAGTATTTT
CDR3 protein: CASSFRAGTRDTQYF

clone size: .
V gene: TRBV28
J gene: TRBJ1-2
D gene: .
CDR3 DNA: TGTGCCAGCAGCTTAGGTTGGCTTGTAAGTGGGGGGCGCGGTCGTAATGGCTACACCTTC
CDR3 protein: CASSLGWLVSGGRGRNGYTF

clone size: .
V gene: TRBV7-2
J gene: TRBJ2-2
D gene: .
CDR3 DNA: TGTGCCAGCAGCTTAGCAAACAGGGGAGGTACCGGGGAGCTGTTTTTT
CDR3 protein: CASSLANRGGTGELFF

clone size: once
V gene: TRBV30
J gene: TRBJ2-5
D gene: .
CDR3 DNA: TGTGCCTGGATCCCAGCTAAGGCGGGGGAGACCCAGTACTTC
CDR3 protein: CAWIPAKAGETQYF

clone size: .
V gene: TRBV6-6
J gene: TRBJ1-3
D gene: .
CDR3 DNA: TGTGCCAGCACCCTACACCTATCTGGAAACACCATATATTTT
CDR3 protein: CASTLHLSGNTIYF

clone size: .
V gene: TRBV19
J gene: TRBJ2-3
D gene: TRBD2
CDR3 DNA: TGTGCCACGGAAGGTAGAGCGGGAGAGGGAGATACGCAGTATTTT
CDR3 protein: CATEGRAGEGDTQYF

clone size: .
V gene: TRBV7-2
J gene: TRBJ2-5
D gene: TRBD2
CDR3 DNA: TGTGCCAGCAGCTTAGCGGGAGGGGAGACCCAGTACTTC
CDR3 protein: CASSLAGGETQYF

clone size: .
V gene: TRBV13
J gene: TRBJ1-6
D gene: TRBD1
CDR3 DNA: TGTGCCAGCAGCTTGGGACAGGGAGGTTCACCCCTCCACTTT
CDR3 protein: CASSLGQGGSPLHF

clone size: .
V gene: TRBV7-9
J gene: TRBJ2-1
D gene: .
CDR3 DNA: TGTGCCAGCAGCCAAGTCCCCCCGGGGTACAATGAGCAGTTCTTC
CDR3 protein: CASSQVPPGYNEQFF

clone size: few
V gene: TRBV27
J gene: TRBJ1-2
D gene: .
CDR3 DNA: TGTGCCAGCAGTTTAAGGCGGTTAGGGCAGTCGACTAACTATGGCTACACCTTC
CDR3 protein: CASSLRRLGQSTNYGYTF

clone size: .
V gene: TRBV9
J gene: TRBJ2-1
D gene: TRBD2
CDR3 DNA: TGTGCCAGCAGCCAAGCGGGAGGGTCCTACAATGAGCAGTTCTTC
CDR3 protein: CASSQAGGSYNEQFF

clone size: .
V gene: TRBV7-2
J gene: TRBJ1-1
D gene: .
CDR3 DNA: TGTGCCAGCAGCCCAACAGGGTTCGAACCTGAAGCTTTCTTT
CDR3 protein: CASSPTGFEPEAFF

clone size: .
V gene: TRBV4-1
J gene: TRBJ2-3
D gene: .
CDR3 DNA: TGCGCCAGCAGCCATGGGGACTCCACAGATACGCAGTATTTT
CDR3 protein: CASSHGDSTDTQYF

clone size: .
V gene: TRBV4-3
J gene: TRBJ2-5
D gene: TRBD2
CDR3 DNA: TGCGCCAGCAGCCAAGATCGTACTAGCGGGAGGCCGGAGACCCAGTACTTC
CDR3 protein: CASSQDRTSGRPETQYF

clone size: .
V gene: TRBV7-3
J gene: TRBJ1-1
D gene: .
CDR3 DNA: TGTGCCAGCAGCTTAATGAGCGATTTAGTTCGTGAAGCTTTCTTT
CDR3 protein: CASSLMSDLVREAFF

clone size: .
V gene: TRBV7-8
J gene: TRBJ2-1
D gene: .
CDR3 DNA: TGTGCCAGCAGCTTAATGGCCTCCCCCCACAATGAGCAGTTCTTC
CDR3 protein: CASSLMASPHNEQFF

clone size: .
V gene: TRBV19
J gene: TRBJ2-3
D gene: TRBD1
CDR3 DNA: TGTGCCAGTAGTGCGACAGGGCGAGCAGATACGCAGTATTTT
CDR3 protein: CASSATGRADTQYF

clone size: .
V gene: TRBV6-5
J gene: TRBJ2-7
D gene: TRBD1
CDR3 DNA: TGTGCCAGCACACGGGGGACAGGGCTCAACGAGCAGTACTTC
CDR3 protein: CASTRGTGLNEQYF

clone size: .
V gene: TRBV11-3
J gene: TRBJ2-3
D gene: .
CDR3 DNA: TGTGCCAGCAGCTTAACCCATGATGCTAGCACAGATACGCAGTATTTT
CDR3 protein: CASSLTHDASTDTQYF

clone size: .
V gene: TRBV28
J gene: TRBJ2-1
D gene: TRBD2
CDR3 DNA: TGTGCCAGCAGGCCGGGAGGCGGGAGGGAGCAGTTCTTC
CDR3 protein: CASRPGGGREQFF

clone size: .
V gene: TRBV19
J gene: TRBJ1-1
D gene: .
CDR3 DNA: TGTGCCAGTAGTATAGATCGTATAATGAACACTGAAGCTTTCTTT
CDR3 protein: CASSIDRIMNTEAFF

clone size: few
V gene: TRBV7-6
J gene: TRBJ2-7
D gene: .
CDR3 DNA: TGTGCCAGCAGCCCACGGTATGGGGGCGAGCAGTACTTC
CDR3 protein: CASSPRYGGEQYF

clone size: .
V gene: TRBV10-3
J gene: TRBJ2-2
D gene: .
CDR3 DNA: TGTGCCACCGACGGGTCCCTTAACACCGGGGAGCTGTTTTTT
CDR3 protein: CATDGSLNTGELFF

clone size: .
V gene: TRBV7-9
J gene: TRBJ1-1
D gene: .
CDR3 DNA: TGTGCCAGCAGCCTCGTCGGGCAGACGAACACTGAAGCTTTCTTT
CDR3 protein: CASSLVGQTNTEAFF

clone size: .
V gene: TRBV18
J gene: TRBJ1-1
D gene: .
CDR3 DNA: TGTGCCAGCTCACCGCTGAGGGGTATGAACACTGAAGCTTTCTTT
CDR3 protein: CASSPLRGMNTEAFF

clone size: .
V gene: TRBV7-6
J gene: TRBJ2-1
D gene: .
CDR3 DNA: TGTGCCAGCAGCTTACCCAGGAGCTCCTACAATGAGCAGTTCTTC
CDR3 protein: CASSLPRSSYNEQFF

clone size: once
V gene: TRBV5-5
J gene: TRBJ1-3
D gene: .
CDR3 DNA: TGTGCCAGCAGCTTCGCAGGGACAGGAAACACCATATATTTT
CDR3 protein: CASSFAGTGNTIYF

clone size: few
V gene: TRBV7-3
J gene: TRBJ2-4
D gene: TRBD2
CDR3 DNA: TGTGCCAGCAGCTTAAGCACTAGCGGGAGTGGAAACATTCAGTACTTC
CDR3 protein: CASSLSTSGSGNIQYF

clone size: .
V gene: TRBV7-8
J gene: TRBJ2-7
D gene: TRBD1
CDR3 DNA: TGTGCCAGCAGCTTAATCCGACAGGGTTTCGAGCAGTACTTC
CDR3 protein: CASSLIRQGFEQYF

clone size: .
V gene: TRBV4-2
J gene: TRBJ2-1
D gene: .
CDR3 DNA: TGTGCCAGCAGCCAAGATCTCTGGCGGAGCTCCTACAATGAGCAGTTCTTC
CDR3 protein: CASSQDLWRSSYNEQFF

clone size: .
V gene: TRBV11-1
J gene: TRBJ1-2
D gene: .
CDR3 DNA: TGTGCCAGCAAAGGTTGGCTGAGTTATGGCTACACCTTC
CDR3 protein: CASKGWLSYGYTF

clone size: .
V gene: TRBV19
J gene: TRBJ1-4
D gene: TRBD1
CDR3 DNA: TGTGCCAGTAGTAGGGACAGGGGAGGCGAAAAACTGTTTTTT
CDR3 protein: CASSRDRGGEKLFF

clone size: once
V gene: TRBV7-2
J gene: TRBJ2-1
D gene: .
CDR3 DNA: TGTGCCAGCAGCCAACGTGGACCATTTTCCTCCTACAATGAGCAGTTCTTC
CDR3 protein: CASSQRGPFSSYNEQFF

clone size: .
V gene: TRBV2
J gene: TRBJ2-7
D gene: .
CDR3 DNA: TGTGCCAGCATCCTAGACAGAAACTACGAGCAGTACTTC
CDR3 protein: CASILDRNYEQYF

clone size: .
V gene: TRBV7-9
J gene: TRBJ2-7
D gene: TRBD2
CDR3 DNA: TGTGCCAGCAGCCCAATGCGGGCTAGCGGGATTCGTGAGCAGTACTTC
CDR3 protein: CASSPMRASGIREQYF

clone size: .
V gene: TRBV29-1
J gene: TRBJ2-2
D gene: TRBD1
CDR3 DNA: TGCAGCGCTCAACAGGGGGGCAACACCGGGGAGCTGTTTTTT
CDR3 protein: CSAQQGGNTGELFF

clone size: .
V gene: TRBV11-2
J gene: TRBJ2-3
D gene: .
CDR3 DNA: TGTGCCAGCAGCACAGGTGGGGAAGGAGATACGCAGTATTTT
CDR3 protein: CASSTGGEGDTQYF

clone size: .
V gene: TRBV28
J gene: TRBJ2-7
D gene: TRBD2
CDR3 DNA: TGTGCCAGCAGTTCCGGGACTAGCGGGAGTAACGAGCAGTACTTC
CDR3 protein: CASSSGTSGSNEQYF

clone size: .
V gene: TRBV5-6
J gene: TRBJ2-2
D gene: TRBD1
CDR3 DNA: TGTGCCAGCAGCCCTGGGACAGGGAGAGGGGTCGGGGAGCTGTTTTTT
CDR3 protein: CASSPGTGRGVGELFF